The following is a T cell receptor beta chain sequence with its context. Antigen specificity is unknown. The naive CD8 population came from CD45RO-negative cells selected for CCR7, without terminally differentiated effector memory CD45RA+ cells. Sequencing was performed with immunoSEQ multiplex PCR; in TCRdb, only in-frame clones are kept and a portion is missing. This sample has hundreds of thousands of clones; around 96% occur once, and the top ten carry about 0.11%. The data belong to a study of shared clonotypes between healthy human individuals. Findings of the study overall: With a few donors compared, 4% to 5.5% of naive CD4 clonotypes were shared. Non-shared clonotypes were found to have lower generation probabilities than the clonotypes that were shared by all four of the sorted-subset donors. Rarefaction showed that sequencing of sorted subsets was incomplete (despite large depth).

V gave up 1 base and J gave up 1 base, with 7 bases separating them. The CDR3 sequence is 14 residues long. The germline gives CDR1 MGHRA, CDR2 YSYEKL. This TCR was sampled from a woman in her thirties in good health. Sequencing was performed on naive CD8+ T cells sorted from blood. The chain joins TRBV4-1 to TRBJ1-1; possible D gene TRBD1, 5 bases. CDR3: CASSQAGRNTEAFF. CDR3 DNA: TGCGCCAGCAGCCAAGCAGGGCGGAACACTGAAGCTTTCTTT.